The sequence of this TCR beta chain was determined in a study of T cell repertoires and HLA-DP antigens. Study background: Alloreactive CD4+ T cells targeted HLA-DP on transduced HeLa.

The CDR3 is made up of 14 amino acids. Germline loops: CDR1 SEHNR, CDR2 FQNEAQ (reference sequence). Trimming shortened V by 0 bases and J by 7 bases, and 13 bases separated the two germline ends. Concerning this clone: The antigen remains undetermined.

Study-level results: Sorted CD137+ cells had clonality roughly 0.39 against both alloantigens, versus about 0.04 pre-culture. No separate analysis of naive versus memory CD4+ cells was done. A non-physiological HeLa system presented antigen to total CD4+ responders.

Some clones are missing from TCRdb's copy, which holds only in-frame ones; the method was immunoSEQ multiplex PCR. In the table there are 55,000 to 80,000 clones, roughly 75% of which are singletons. The chain uses TRBV7-9 and TRBJ2-7; tentative D call: TRBD2 (5 bases). Sequencing was performed on CD4+ T cells from PBMCs. The TCR originated in a man in his sixties in good health and CMV-seronegative. This CDR3 reads CASSLAGPSQEQYF. The CDR3, as DNA: TGTGCCAGCAGCTTAGCTGGTCCTAGCCAAGAGCAGTACTTC.